This is a list of T cell receptor beta chains from one sample in a study of PD-L1 blockade in urothelial cancer. Some clones are missing from TCRdb's copy, which holds only in-frame ones; the method was immunoSEQ multiplex PCR. The sample contains 72,000 or so clones, about 90% of which appear only once. The source was PBMCs, collected around atezolizumab (anti-PD-L1) treatment. These TCRs come from a man aged 60 to 75 with urothelial cancer. Both conserved end residues are part of each CDR3. A D gene is named only where the DNA matches it firmly. Size tells how often a clone was seen (once, few, many) or the class of an expanded clone, and some rows leave it out.

.,TRBJ1-1,.,TRBV7-2,CASSRGTIEAFF,TGTGCCAGCAGCCGAGGGACAATTGAAGCTTTCTTT
.,TRBJ1-1,TRBD1,TRBV6-5,CASSRDRPNTEAFF,TGTGCCAGCAGTAGGGACAGACCGAACACTGAAGCTTTCTTT
.,TRBJ2-1,.,TRBV2,CASSLAGSGNEQFF,TGTGCCAGCAGTCTCGCGGGGTCCGGGAATGAGCAGTTCTTC
.,TRBJ2-7,TRBD1,TRBV2,CASSNSGTGLSIHEQYF,TGTGCCAGCAGTAATTCCGGGACAGGGCTTTCGATACACGAGCAGTACTTC
.,TRBJ2-1,.,TRBV6-5,CASTSIADPYNEQFF,TGTGCCAGCACCTCGATAGCGGATCCCTACAATGAGCAGTTCTTC
.,TRBJ1-6,.,TRBV18,CASSSINNRHSPLHF,TGTGCCAGCTCATCAATCAATAACAGGCATTCACCCCTCCACTTT
.,TRBJ1-4,TRBD1,TRBV6-5,CASRTGGAGKLFF,TGTGCCAGCAGAACAGGGGGCGCGGGAAAACTGTTTTTT
.,TRBJ2-3,.,TRBV11-1,CASSLGPSGDTQYF,TGTGCCAGCAGCTTAGGACCCAGCGGGGATACGCAGTATTTT
.,TRBJ1-1,TRBD1,TRBV5-1,CASSWRQGKNTEAFF,TGCGCCAGCAGCTGGAGACAGGGGAAGAACACTGAAGCTTTCTTT
.,TRBJ2-2,.,TRBV4-1,CASSQGHGGTGELFF,TGCGCCAGCAGCCAAGGACATGGAGGCACCGGGGAGCTGTTTTTT
.,TRBJ2-5,.,TRBV11-2,CASSLGPLISRRETQYF,TGTGCCAGCAGCTTAGGGCCGCTGATTAGCCGCCGGGAGACCCAGTACTTC
.,TRBJ2-3,TRBD2,TRBV4-2,CASSQGRGSTDTQYF,TGTGCCAGCAGCCAAGGGCGGGGGAGCACAGATACGCAGTATTTT
.,TRBJ1-1,.,TRBV7-3,CASSYRGGTEAFF,TGTGCCAGCAGCTACCGGGGGGGCACTGAAGCTTTCTTT
once,TRBJ2-5,.,TRBV5-1,CASSLGLSKETQYF,TGCGCCAGCAGCTTGGGACTTTCTAAAGAGACCCAGTACTTC
.,TRBJ1-2,.,TRBV28,CASSIVGARYGYTF,TGTGCCAGCAGTATTGTGGGGGCGCGGTATGGCTACACCTTC
.,TRBJ1-4,.,TRBV11-3,CASSLPLSGGTNEKLFF,TGTGCCAGCAGCTTACCCTTATCAGGAGGAACTAATGAAAAACTGTTTTTT
.,TRBJ1-2,TRBD1,TRBV2,CASTPDRARYGYTF,TGTGCCAGCACCCCGGACAGGGCGCGCTATGGCTACACCTTC
.,TRBJ2-1,TRBD2,TRBV5-6,CASSFLAGAGNEQFF,TGTGCCAGCAGCTTTCTAGCGGGAGCCGGCAATGAGCAGTTCTTC
.,TRBJ1-2,TRBD1,TRBV20-1,CSARTGGGYTF,TGCAGTGCTCGGACAGGGGGAGGCTACACCTTC
.,TRBJ2-5,TRBD2,TRBV5-1,CASSSRSGGARETQYF,TGCGCCAGCAGCTCGCGAAGCGGGGGGGCCCGAGAGACCCAGTACTTC
.,TRBJ1-4,.,TRBV7-9,CASPPSLNEKLFF,TGTGCCAGTCCCCCGAGTCTTAATGAAAAACTGTTTTTT
few,TRBJ1-5,.,TRBV5-8,CASSFLGQPQHF,TGTGCCAGCAGCTTCTTGGGCCAGCCCCAGCATTTT
once,TRBJ2-7,.,TRBV5-4,CASSFFPRDYEQYF,TGTGCCAGCAGCTTTTTTCCCAGGGATTACGAGCAGTACTTC
.,TRBJ1-1,TRBD1,TRBV19,CASSRGRGLGEAFF,TGTGCCAGTAGTAGAGGTAGGGGGCTGGGTGAAGCTTTCTTT
.,TRBJ2-3,TRBD2,TRBV28,CASPPKLAGYYTDTQYF,TGTGCCAGCCCCCCCAAACTAGCGGGATATTACACAGATACGCAGTATTTT
.,TRBJ1-5,TRBD1,TRBV4-1,CASSQVRDRLNQPQHF,TGCGCCAGCAGCCAGGTCCGGGACAGATTGAATCAGCCCCAGCATTTT
.,TRBJ2-2,.,TRBV4-3,CASSQDSGVIGELFF,TGCGCCAGCAGCCAAGATTCAGGGGTGATCGGGGAGCTGTTTTTT
.,TRBJ1-2,.,TRBV6-5,CASSYSIGNYGGYTF,TGTGCCAGCAGTTACTCGATCGGGAACTATGGGGGCTACACCTTC
once,TRBJ2-1,TRBD2,TRBV2,CASDGLAGRKSYNEQFF,TGTGCCAGCGATGGACTAGCGGGACGGAAGTCCTACAATGAGCAGTTCTTC
.,TRBJ1-2,.,TRBV7-9,CASSFARSGHGYTF,TGTGCCAGCAGCTTCGCCCGATCCGGTCATGGCTACACCTTC
.,TRBJ1-4,.,TRBV6-1,CASISEQTNEKLFF,TGTGCCAGCATCTCGGAGCAGACTAATGAAAAACTGTTTTTT
few,TRBJ2-3,.,TRBV7-8,CASSLPGLLVYTQYF,TGTGCCAGCAGCTTACCAGGGCTGTTGGTTTATACGCAGTATTTT
.,TRBJ1-4,TRBD1,TRBV30,CAWSITGGNEKLFF,TGTGCCTGGAGTATCACAGGGGGGAATGAAAAACTGTTTTTT
.,TRBJ1-2,.,TRBV5-6,CASSTWTAGYGYTF,TGTGCCAGCAGCACATGGACGGCGGGCTATGGCTACACCTTC